These 17 T cell receptor beta chains came from one sample sequenced in a study of blood T cell repertoires in COVID-19. Clones were read by immunoSEQ multiplex PCR, and TCRdb kept only the in-frame ones, dropping some. The data contain roughly 290,000 clones, 90% of them seen just once; the ten biggest clones take up roughly 1.5%. The sample comprised PBMCs or T cells enriched from blood (not recorded which). All receptors come from a woman aged 18-29 years with acute COVID-19.

V usage is TRBV6-5 and J usage is TRBJ1-5, with 8 bases that match TRBD1. CDR1 is MNHEY, CDR2 SVGAGI, per germline. CDR3 length: 13 amino acids. J gave up 4 bases and V 6 bases, and 2 bases lay outside the gene matches. The CDR3 sequence: CASRRTGNQPQHF. CDR3 DNA: TGTGCCAGCAGACGGACAGGGAATCAGCCCCAGCATTTT.

The chain is built from TRBV5-1 and TRBJ1-6; no reliable D call. The CDR3 consists of 16 residues. The V gene lost 1 base and the J gene lost 11 bases, with 19 bases spanning the gap. CDR1 SGHRS and CDR2 YFSETQ come from the germline V gene. CDR3 loop: CASSLQSPSEGAPLHF. CDR3 bases: TGCGCCAGCAGCTTGCAATCCCCCAGCGAAGGCGCACCCCTCCACTTT.

This chain joins TRBV5-4 and TRBJ2-1; 10 positions match TRBD1. This CDR3 is 16 amino acids long. V dropped 4 bases and J dropped 9; count of bases not matched to a gene: 13. CDR1 is SGHNT and CDR2 is YYREEE in the germline V gene (reference sequence). The CDR3 DNA is TGTGCCAGCAGCAAGACCGGGACAGGGGCCAGAGGTGAGCAGTTCTTC. Residues: CASSKTGTGARGEQFF. Full variable domain (remainder filled in from reference TRBV5-4 and TRBJ2-1): ETGVTQSPTHLIKTRGQQVTLRCSSQSGHNTVSWYQQALGQGPQFIFQYYREEENGRGNFPPRFSGLQFPNYSSELNVNALELDDSALYLCASSKTGTGARGEQFFGPGTRLTVL.

The chain combines TRBV28 with TRBJ1-2; D unclear. Germline CDR1 reads MDHEN; CDR2 reads SYDVKM. The germline V and J ends were trimmed by 7 bases and 1 base, with 10 bases remaining between them. This CDR3 contains 13 residues. The CDR3 DNA is TGTGCCAGCACCACAAGTAATAACTATGGCTACACCTTC. Translation gives CASTTSNNYGYTF.

This clone has just a few counts. This rearrangement joins TRBV6-2 or TRBV6-3 to TRBJ2-4; the match to TRBD1 covers 8 bases. CDR1 and CDR2 from the germline V gene are MNHEY and SVGEGT. The CDR3 loop spans 17 amino acids. V was clipped by 6 bases and J by 0 bases; unmatched bases: 10. The CDR3 reads CASSRNTGGLAKNIQYF. The DNA of the CDR3 is TGTGCCAGCAGCCGCAATACAGGGGGGTTAGCCAAAAACATTCAGTACTTC.

This clone was observed once. V gene TRBV5-5 combines with J gene TRBJ1-2; D is unclear. Between the trimmed V and J ends, which lost 2 bases and 8 bases, there was a span of 7 bases. The CDR3 contains 11 residues. Per the germline V gene, CDR1 is SGHKS and CDR2 is YYEKEE (reference sequence). The CDR3 loop reads CASSFGLGYTF. The CDR3, as DNA: TGTGCCAGCAGCTTTGGGCTCGGCTACACCTTC.

This clone was counted a single time. V gene TRBV18 combines with J gene TRBJ2-7; 12 bases line up with TRBD2. Per germline, CDR1 KGHSH and CDR2 LQKENI. The CDR3 has 15 residues. Unmatched junction bases numbered 2, after V lost 2 bases and J lost 3 bases. CDR3 nucleotide sequence: TGTGCCAGCTCACCATGGACTAGCGGGGACTACGAGCAGTACTTC. This codes for CASSPWTSGDYEQYF.

The V call is TRBV6-1, the J call TRBJ2-7; the D gene is possibly TRBD2 (6 bases). The germline V and J ends were trimmed by 2 bases and 0 bases, with 20 bases remaining between them. Germline V gene lookup returns CDR1 MNHNS and CDR2 SASEGT. This CDR3 comprises 18 residues. The CDR3 region is CASSERVVGGDGSYEQYF. DNA of the CDR3: TGTGCCAGCAGTGAACGCGTCGTCGGCGGGGACGGCTCCTACGAGCAGTACTTC.

This chain connects TRBV14 to TRBJ1-4, with 9 bases identical to TRBD1. Per the germline V gene, CDR1 is SGHDN and CDR2 is FVKESK. V dropped 5 bases and J dropped 5; count of bases not matched to a gene: 3. The CDR3 runs to 14 residues. In DNA, the CDR3 is TGTGCCAGCAGCACAGGGGGCCGAAATGAAAAACTGTTTTTT. This translates into CASSTGGRNEKLFF.

V and J are TRBV11-2 and TRBJ2-1, with D perhaps matching TRBD2 (5 bases). CDR1 SGHAT and CDR2 FQNNGV come from the germline V gene. Trimming took 4 bases from V and 3 from J, leaving 10 bases between them. The CDR3 spans 14 residues. In DNA form, the CDR3 reads TGTGCCAGCAGCTCCCCCCGGGACTACAATGAGCAGTTCTTC. Protein: CASSSPRDYNEQFF.

This clone was picked up a small number of times. The chain is built from TRBV7-8 and TRBJ2-7; 7 bases match TRBD2. The CDR3 loop spans 14 amino acids. Germline V gives CDR1 SGHVS, CDR2 FQNEAQ. V was pared by 0 bases and J by 2 bases, with 1 base of the junction left unmatched. CDR3 DNA: TGTGCCAGCAGCTTAGCGGGAGGGCCCTACGAGCAGTACTTC. The encoded protein is CASSLAGGPYEQYF.

V usage is TRBV5-1 and J usage is TRBJ2-5, with D unclear. This CDR3 contains 15 residues. V was cut by 1 base and J by 2 bases, with 12 bases left in between. Germline V gene data show CDR1 as SGHRS and CDR2 as YFSETQ. CDR3 region: CASSLNINLQETQYF. The CDR3, as DNA: TGCGCCAGCAGCTTGAATATAAACTTACAAGAGACCCAGTACTTC.

The chain is built from TRBV19 and TRBJ2-1; tentatively, D is TRBD2 (6 bases). V was clipped by 1 base and J by 9 bases, with 13 bases between them. CDR1 and CDR2 from the germline V gene are LNHDA and SQIVND (reference sequence). The CDR3 is 14 amino acids. The CDR3 DNA is TGTGCCAGTAGTATAGGGGGTAGCGGTCGTGAGCAGTTCTTC. This encodes CASSIGGSGREQFF.

The chain uses TRBV28 and TRBJ1-1; 9 nucleotides match TRBD1. Germline values: CDR1 MDHEN, CDR2 SYDVKM. V lost 6 bases to trimming and J lost 0 bases; unmatched junction nucleotides: 5. The CDR3 has 15 residues. CDR3 sequence: CASSQTGGLNTEAFF. As DNA, the CDR3 is TGTGCCAGCAGCCAGACAGGGGGGTTGAACACTGAAGCTTTCTTT.

The chain carries TRBV14 and TRBJ2-1, with a weak D call TRBD2 (5 bases). The CDR3 contains 18 residues. V gave up 1 base and J gave up 0 bases, with 16 bases separating them. Germline assignment: CDR1 SGHDN and CDR2 FVKESK. The CDR3 nucleotides are TGTGCCAGCAGCCAAGTAACGGGATTTGCGAGCTCCTACAATGAGCAGTTCTTC. This translates into CASSQVTGFASSYNEQFF.

V gene TRBV2 combines with J gene TRBJ2-3, with TRBD2 identical over 10 bases. V was pared by 0 bases and J by 3 bases, with 6 bases of the junction left unmatched. CDR1 is SNHLY, CDR2 FYNNEI, per germline. This CDR3 spans 17 amino acids. This CDR3 is CASSEALAGVGTDTQYF. CDR3 sequence (DNA): TGTGCCAGCAGTGAAGCTCTAGCGGGAGTCGGAACAGATACGCAGTATTTT. The full variable domain, completed using reference TRBV2 and TRBJ2-3, is EPEVTQTPSHQVTQMGQEVILRCVPISNHLYFYWYRQILGQKVEFLVSFYNNEISEKSEIFDDQFSVERPDGSNFTLKIRSTKLEDSAMYFCASSEALAGVGTDTQYFGPGTRLTVL.

The chain carries TRBV6-5 and TRBJ2-4; D is perhaps TRBD2 (6 bases). The V gene lost 6 bases and the J gene lost 9 bases, with 12 bases spanning the gap. This CDR3 contains 12 residues. CDR1 and CDR2 from the germline V gene are MNHEY and SVGAGI. CDR3 region: CASSSSVGIQYF. CDR3 DNA: TGTGCCAGCAGCTCTAGCGTTGGCATTCAGTACTTC.